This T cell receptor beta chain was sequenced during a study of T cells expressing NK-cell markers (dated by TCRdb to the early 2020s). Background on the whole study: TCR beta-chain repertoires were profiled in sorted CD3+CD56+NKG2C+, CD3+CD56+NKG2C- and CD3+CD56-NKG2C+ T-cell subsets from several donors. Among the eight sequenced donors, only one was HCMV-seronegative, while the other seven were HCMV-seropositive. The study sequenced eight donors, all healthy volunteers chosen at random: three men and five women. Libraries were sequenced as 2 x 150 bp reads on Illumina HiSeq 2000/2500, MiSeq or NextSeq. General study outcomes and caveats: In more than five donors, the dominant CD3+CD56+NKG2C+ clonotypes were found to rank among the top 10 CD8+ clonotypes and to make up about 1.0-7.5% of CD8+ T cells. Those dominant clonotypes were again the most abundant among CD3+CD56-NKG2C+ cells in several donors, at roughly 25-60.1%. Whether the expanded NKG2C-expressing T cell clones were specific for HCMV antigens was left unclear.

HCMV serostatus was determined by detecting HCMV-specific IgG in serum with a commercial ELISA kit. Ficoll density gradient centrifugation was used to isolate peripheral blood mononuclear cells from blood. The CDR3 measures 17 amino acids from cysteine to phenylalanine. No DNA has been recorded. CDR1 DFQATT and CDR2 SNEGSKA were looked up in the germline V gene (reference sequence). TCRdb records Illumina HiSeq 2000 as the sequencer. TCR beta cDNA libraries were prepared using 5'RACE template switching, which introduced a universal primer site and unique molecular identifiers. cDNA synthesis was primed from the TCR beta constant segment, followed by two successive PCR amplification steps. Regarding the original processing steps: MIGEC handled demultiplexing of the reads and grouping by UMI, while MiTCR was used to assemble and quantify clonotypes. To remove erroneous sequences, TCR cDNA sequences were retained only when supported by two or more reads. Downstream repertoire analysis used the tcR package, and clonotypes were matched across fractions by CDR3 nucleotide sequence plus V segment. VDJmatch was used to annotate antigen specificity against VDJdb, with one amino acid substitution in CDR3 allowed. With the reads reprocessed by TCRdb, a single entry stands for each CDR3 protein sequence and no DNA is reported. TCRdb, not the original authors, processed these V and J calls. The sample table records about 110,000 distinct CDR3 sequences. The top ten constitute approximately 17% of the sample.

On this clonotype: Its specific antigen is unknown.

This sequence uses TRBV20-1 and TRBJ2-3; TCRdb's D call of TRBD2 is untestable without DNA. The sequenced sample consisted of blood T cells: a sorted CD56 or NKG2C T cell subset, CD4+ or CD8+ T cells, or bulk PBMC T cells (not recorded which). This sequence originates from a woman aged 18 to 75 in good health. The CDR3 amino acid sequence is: CSTTLGPSGYRTDTQYF.